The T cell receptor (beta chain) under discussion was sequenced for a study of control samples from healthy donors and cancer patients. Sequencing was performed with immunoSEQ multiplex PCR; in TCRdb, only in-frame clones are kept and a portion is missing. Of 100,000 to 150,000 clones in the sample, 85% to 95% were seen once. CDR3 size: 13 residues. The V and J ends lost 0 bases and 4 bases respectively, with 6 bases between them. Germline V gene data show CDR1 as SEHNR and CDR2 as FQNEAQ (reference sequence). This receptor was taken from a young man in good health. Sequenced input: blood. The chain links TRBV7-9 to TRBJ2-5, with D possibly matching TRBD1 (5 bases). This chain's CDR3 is CASSLAQGETQYF. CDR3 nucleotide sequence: TGTGCCAGCAGCTTAGCCCAGGGAGAGACCCAGTACTTC.